This T cell receptor (beta chain) was retrieved from a study of blood T cell repertoires in COVID-19. In the original workflow: Reference gene primer amplification gave estimated nucleated cell counts. Using immunoSEQ multiplex PCR, the repertoire was profiled, and TCRdb retains in-frame clones only, with some absent. V and J calls plus clone size are reproduced from that table; the DNA served to infer D and trimming. The table includes around 170,000 clones, 87% detected once. With 4 bases clipped from V and 0 bases from J, the junction kept 12 bases outside the gene matches. This CDR3 has 18 amino acids. Germline assignment: CDR1 LNHDA and CDR2 SQIVND (reference sequence). Worth noting for this clone: One base away lies a much larger clone, so this may be a sequencing read error. The same CDR3 can be traced to other DNA sequences in this sample.

This rearrangement joins TRBV19 to TRBJ2-1, with TRBD1 matching over 7 bases. The TCR originated in a woman in her forties or fifties who had recovered from COVID-19. The sequenced material came from PBMCs or T cells enriched from blood (not recorded which). The CDR3 DNA reads as TGTGCCAGTAGTAAGGGGGCTCTGGATGCCGTCTCCTACAATGAGCAGTTCTTC. The encoded protein is CASSKGALDAVSYNEQFF. The variable domain in full, with the rest retrieved from reference TRBV19 and TRBJ2-1, is DGGITQSPKYLFRKEGQNVTLSCEQNLNHDAMYWYRQDPGQGLRLIYYSQIVNDFQKGDIAEGYSVSREKKESFPLTVTSAQKNPTAFYLCASSKGALDAVSYNEQFFGPGTRLTVL.